This T cell receptor (beta chain) was recovered during a study of lymphopenia after photon versus proton radiotherapy. The table came from immunoSEQ multiplex PCR; TCRdb's copy has only in-frame clones and leaves some out. Among around 35,000 clones listed, more than 75% were seen once. This clone has more than one count but fewer than ten. Other DNA sequences in the same sample also yield this CDR3. The germline V gene encodes CDR1 SGHAT and CDR2 FQNNGV. This CDR3 spans 15 amino acids. V gave up 5 bases and J gave up 1 base; unmatched junction bases: 5. This chain connects TRBV11-2 to TRBJ1-1; 9 bases line up with TRBD1. The specimen was peripheral blood, collected from a patient treated with photon-based radiotherapy. This TCR was sampled from a man aged 50-59 years with gastric cancer. Here the CDR3 reads CASSPRDRENTEAFF. The CDR3 DNA is TGTGCCAGCAGCCCAAGGGACAGGGAGAACACTGAAGCTTTCTTT. The full variable domain, its missing parts supplied by reference TRBV11-2 and TRBJ1-1, is EAGVAQSPRYKIIEKRQSVAFWCNPISGHATLYWYQQILGQGPKLLIQFQNNGVVDDSQLPKDRFSAERLKGVDSTLKIQPAKLEDSAVYLCASSPRDRENTEAFFGQGTRLTVV.